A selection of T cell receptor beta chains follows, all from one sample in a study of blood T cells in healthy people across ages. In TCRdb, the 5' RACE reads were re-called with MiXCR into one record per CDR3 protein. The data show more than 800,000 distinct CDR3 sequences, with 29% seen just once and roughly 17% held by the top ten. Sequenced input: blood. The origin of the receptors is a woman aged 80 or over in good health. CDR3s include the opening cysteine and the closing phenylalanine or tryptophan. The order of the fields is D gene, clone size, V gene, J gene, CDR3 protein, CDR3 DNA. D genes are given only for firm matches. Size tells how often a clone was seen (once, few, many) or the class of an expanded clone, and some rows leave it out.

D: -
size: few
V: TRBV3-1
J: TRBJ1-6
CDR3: CASSLSQGISPLHF
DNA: TGTGCCAGCAGCCTCAGCCAAGGTATTTCACCCCTCCACTTT

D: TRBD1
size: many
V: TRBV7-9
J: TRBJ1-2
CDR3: CASSDRDRAGYTF
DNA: TGTGCCAGCAGCGACCGGGACAGGGCGGGCTACACCTTC

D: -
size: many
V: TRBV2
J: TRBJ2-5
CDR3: CASRPGPGSYQETQYF
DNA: TGTGCCAGCAGACCGGGGCCTGGGAGTTACCAAGAGACCCAGTACTTC

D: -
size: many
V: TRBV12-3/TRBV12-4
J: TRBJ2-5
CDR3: CASSFMLDQETQYF
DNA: TGTGCCAGCAGTTTTATGTTGGACCAAGAGACCCAGTACTTC

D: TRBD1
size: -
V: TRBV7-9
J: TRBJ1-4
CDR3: CASSSYGTGEKEKLFF
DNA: TGTGCCAGCAGCTCGTACGGGACAGGGGAGAAGGAAAAACTGTTTTTT

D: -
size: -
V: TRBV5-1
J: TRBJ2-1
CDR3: CASSILEHEQFF
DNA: TGCGCCAGCAGCATACTAGAGCATGAGCAGTTCTTC

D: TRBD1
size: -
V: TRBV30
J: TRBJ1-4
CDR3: CAWSYNRGNNEKLFF
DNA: TGTGCCTGGAGCTACAACAGGGGAAATAATGAAAAACTGTTTTTT

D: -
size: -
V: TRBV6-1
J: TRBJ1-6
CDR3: CASDQQNNSPLHF
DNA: TGTGCCAGCGATCAACAGAATAATTCACCCCTCCACTTT

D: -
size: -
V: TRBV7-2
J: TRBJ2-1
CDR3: CASSLALGSYNEQFF
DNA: TGTGCCAGCAGCTTAGCGTTGGGGTCCTACAATGAGCAGTTCTTC

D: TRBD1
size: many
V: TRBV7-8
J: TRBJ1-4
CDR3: CASSSRTGRTNEKLFF
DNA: TGTGCCAGCAGCTCTAGGACAGGGCGGACTAATGAAAAACTGTTTTTT

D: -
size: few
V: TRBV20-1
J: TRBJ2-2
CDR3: CSARSDSGGELFF
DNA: TGCAGTGCTAGATCGGACAGTGGCGGGGAGCTGTTTTTT

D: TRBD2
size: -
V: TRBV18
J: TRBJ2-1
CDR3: CASSPGTSGRYNEQFF
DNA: TGTGCCAGCTCACCCGGGACTAGCGGGAGATACAATGAGCAGTTCTTC

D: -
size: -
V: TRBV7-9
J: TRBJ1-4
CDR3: CASSLELTGGKLFF
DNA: TGTGCCAGCAGCTTAGAGCTAACGGGGGGAAAACTGTTTTTT

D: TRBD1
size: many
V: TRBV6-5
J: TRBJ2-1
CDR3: CASRGQARTPYNEQFF
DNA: TGTGCCAGCAGAGGACAGGCGCGAACTCCCTACAATGAGCAGTTCTTC

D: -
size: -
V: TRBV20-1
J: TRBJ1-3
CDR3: CSATGLSRSGNTIYF
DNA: TGCAGTGCCACAGGGTTATCCCGCTCTGGAAACACCATATATTTT

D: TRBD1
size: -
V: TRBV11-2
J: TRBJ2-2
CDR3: CASSTNRGDTGELFF
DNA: TGTGCCAGCAGCACAAACAGGGGGGACACCGGGGAGCTGTTTTTT

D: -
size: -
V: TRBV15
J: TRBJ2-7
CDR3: CATSRAGSYAYEQYF
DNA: TGTGCCACCAGCAGAGCGGGTTCTTATGCCTACGAGCAGTACTTC

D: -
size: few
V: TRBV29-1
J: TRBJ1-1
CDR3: CSVEEAMNTEAFF
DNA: TGCAGCGTTGAGGAGGCCATGAACACTGAAGCTTTCTTT

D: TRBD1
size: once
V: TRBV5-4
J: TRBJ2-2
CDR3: CASSLGDRPTGELFF
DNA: TGTGCCAGCAGCTTGGGGGACAGGCCCACCGGGGAGCTGTTTTTT

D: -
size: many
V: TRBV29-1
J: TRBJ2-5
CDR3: CSVDGGLQETQYF
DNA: TGCAGCGTTGATGGGGGCTTACAAGAGACCCAGTACTTC

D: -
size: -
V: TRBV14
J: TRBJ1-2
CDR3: CASSQDWRGYTF
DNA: TGTGCCAGCAGCCAAGATTGGCGTGGCTACACCTTC

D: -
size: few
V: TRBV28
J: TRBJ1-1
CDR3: CASSLQQTRSGTEAFF
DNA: TGTGCCAGCAGTTTACAGCAAACCCGGAGCGGCACTGAAGCTTTCTTT

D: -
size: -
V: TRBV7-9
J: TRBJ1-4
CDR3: CASSFPPGGRWGELFF
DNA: TGTGCCAGCAGCTTCCCCCCGGGCGGACGGTGGGGAGAACTGTTTTTT

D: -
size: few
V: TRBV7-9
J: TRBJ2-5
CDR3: CASSLRGQGTQYF
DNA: TGTGCCAGCAGCTTACGGGGGCAGGGGACCCAGTACTTC

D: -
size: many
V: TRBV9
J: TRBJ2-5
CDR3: CASSVTGTQETQYF
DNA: TGTGCCAGCAGCGTTACGGGTACTCAAGAGACCCAGTACTTC

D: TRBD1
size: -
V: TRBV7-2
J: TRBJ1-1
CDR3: CASSTRRTGDTEAFF
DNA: TGTGCCAGCAGCACCCGAAGGACAGGGGACACTGAAGCTTTCTTT

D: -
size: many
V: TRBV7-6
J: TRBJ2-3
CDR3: CASSAGLQPPDTQYF
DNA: TGTGCCAGCAGTGCAGGATTACAACCGCCAGATACGCAGTATTTT

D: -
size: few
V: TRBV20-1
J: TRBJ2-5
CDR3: CSVSRQETQYF
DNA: TGCAGTGTTAGCAGACAGGAGACCCAGTACTTC

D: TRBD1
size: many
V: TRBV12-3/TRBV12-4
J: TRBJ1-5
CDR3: CASSLRGTVVQPQHF
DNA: TGTGCCAGCAGTTTACGCGGGACAGTAGTGCAACCCCAGCATTTT

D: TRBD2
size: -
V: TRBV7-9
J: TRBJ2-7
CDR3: CASSRRTSGGDEQYF
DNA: TGTGCCAGCAGCCGCAGGACTAGCGGGGGGGACGAGCAGTACTTC

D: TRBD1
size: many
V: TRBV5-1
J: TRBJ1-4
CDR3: CASSSGQVNEKLFF
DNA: TGCGCCAGCAGCTCCGGACAGGTTAATGAAAAACTGTTTTTT

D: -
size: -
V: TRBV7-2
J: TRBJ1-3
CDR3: CASSLMEYSGNTIYF
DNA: TGTGCCAGCAGCTTAATGGAATACTCTGGAAACACCATATATTTT

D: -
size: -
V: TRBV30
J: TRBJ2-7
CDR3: CAWSPSGYEQYF
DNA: TGTGCCTGGAGTCCGTCCGGATACGAGCAGTACTTC

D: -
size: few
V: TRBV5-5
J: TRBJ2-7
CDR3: CASSFTGGGYEQYF
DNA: TGTGCCAGCAGCTTTACTGGGGGCGGCTACGAGCAGTACTTC

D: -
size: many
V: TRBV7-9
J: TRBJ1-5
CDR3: CASSLSSSNQPQHF
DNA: TGTGCCAGCAGTTTGTCAAGTAGCAATCAGCCCCAGCATTTT

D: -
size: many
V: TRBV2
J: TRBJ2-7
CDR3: CASSVDKNRFYEQYF
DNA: TGTGCCAGCAGTGTGGACAAAAATCGGTTCTACGAGCAGTACTTC

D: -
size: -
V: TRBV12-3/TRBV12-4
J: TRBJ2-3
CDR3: CASSQVVLADTQYF
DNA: TGTGCCAGCAGTCAGGTCGTGCTAGCAGATACGCAGTATTTT

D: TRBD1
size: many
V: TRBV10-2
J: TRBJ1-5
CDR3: CASSDRTGGNQPQHF
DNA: TGCGCCAGCAGTGACAGGACAGGGGGCAATCAGCCCCAGCATTTT

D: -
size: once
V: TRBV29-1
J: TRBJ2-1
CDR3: CSVGRRRNIQETQFF
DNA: TGCAGCGTTGGAAGACGCAGGAACATCCAAGAGACCCAGTTCTTC

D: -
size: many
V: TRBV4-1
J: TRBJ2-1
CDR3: CASSQYDRGENEQFF
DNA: TGCGCCAGCAGCCAGTATGACCGAGGGGAAAATGAGCAGTTCTTC

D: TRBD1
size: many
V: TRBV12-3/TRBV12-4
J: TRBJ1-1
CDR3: CASTRTGRRNTEAFF
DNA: TGTGCCAGCACCCGGACAGGGAGGCGGAACACTGAAGCTTTCTTT

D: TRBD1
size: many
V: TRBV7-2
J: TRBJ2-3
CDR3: CASSPTGGTDTQYF
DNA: TGTGCCAGCAGCCCAACAGGGGGCACAGATACGCAGTATTTT

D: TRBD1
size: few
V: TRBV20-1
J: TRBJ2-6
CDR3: CSARTGTGSSGASVLTF
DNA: TGCAGTGCTAGAACCGGGACAGGGAGCTCTGGGGCCAGCGTCCTGACTTTC

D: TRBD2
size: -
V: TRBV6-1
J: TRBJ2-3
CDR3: CATSEEVAGGRLTDTQYF
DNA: TGTGCCACCTCCGAAGAGGTAGCGGGAGGGCGGCTCACAGATACGCAGTATTTT

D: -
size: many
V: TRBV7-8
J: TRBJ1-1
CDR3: CASSLGRRNTEAFF
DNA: TGTGCCAGCAGCCTCGGACGGAGGAACACTGAAGCTTTCTTT

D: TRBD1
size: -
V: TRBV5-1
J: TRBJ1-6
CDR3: CASREPGQGSNSPLHF
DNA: TGCGCCAGCAGGGAACCGGGACAGGGCTCCAATTCACCCCTCCACTTT

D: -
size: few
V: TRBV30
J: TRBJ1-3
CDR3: CAWGKTAYQISGNTIYF
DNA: TGTGCCTGGGGTAAGACAGCATATCAAATCTCTGGAAACACCATATATTTT

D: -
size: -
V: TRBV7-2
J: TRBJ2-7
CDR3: CASSPQEVSYERYF
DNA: TGTGCCAGCAGCCCTCAGGAGGTATCCTACGAGCGGTACTTC

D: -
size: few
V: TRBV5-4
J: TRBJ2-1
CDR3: CASSLSLGDKNEQFF
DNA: TGTGCCAGCAGCTTATCCTTAGGGGACAAAAATGAGCAGTTCTTC

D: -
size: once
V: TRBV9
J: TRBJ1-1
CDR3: CAGTPRWGSNTEAFF
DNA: TGTGCCGGCACCCCCCGGTGGGGGTCCAATACTGAAGCTTTCTTT

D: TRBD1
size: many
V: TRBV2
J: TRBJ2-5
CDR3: CASTLDRGGQYF
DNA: TGTGCCAGCACCTTAGACAGGGGAGGCCAGTACTTC

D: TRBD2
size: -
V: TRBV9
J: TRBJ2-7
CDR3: CASSGAVAGSNEQYF
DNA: TGTGCCAGCAGCGGCGCTGTAGCGGGAAGCAATGAGCAGTACTTC

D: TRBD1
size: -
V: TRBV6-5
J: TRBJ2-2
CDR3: CASGGQGAITRELFF
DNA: TGTGCCAGCGGAGGACAGGGGGCGATCACCAGGGAGCTGTTTTTT

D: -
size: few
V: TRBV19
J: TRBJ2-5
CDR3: CASSIAHSQETQYF
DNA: TGTGCCAGTAGTATAGCACACTCCCAAGAGACCCAGTACTTC

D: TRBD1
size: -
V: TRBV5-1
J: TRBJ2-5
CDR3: CASSLAPSGGEETQYF
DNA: TGCGCCAGCAGCTTGGCCCCATCAGGGGGTGAAGAGACCCAGTACTTC

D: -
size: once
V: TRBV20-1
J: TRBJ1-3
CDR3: CSASQQPLSGNTIYF
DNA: TGCAGTGCTAGTCAACAGCCTCTCTCTGGAAACACCATATATTTT

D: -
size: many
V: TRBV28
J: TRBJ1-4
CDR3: CASSFAEKLFF
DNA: TGTGCCAGCAGTTTCGCCGAAAAACTGTTTTTT

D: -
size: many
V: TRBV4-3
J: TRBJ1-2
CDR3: CASSQDRISYGYTF
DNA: TGCGCCAGCAGCCAAGATAGGATAAGCTATGGCTACACCTTC

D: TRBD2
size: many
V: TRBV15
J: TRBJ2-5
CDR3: CATSTSGVGTQYF
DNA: TGTGCCACCAGTACTAGCGGGGTAGGGACCCAGTACTTC